Listed here are 29 T cell receptor beta chains from one sample, sequenced in a study of regulatory T cells in long-lasting Graves disease. Time point specified: newly diagnosed GD, antithyroid drugs for less than 3 months. The TCR library was made from RNA extracted from PBMCs. To make TCR beta libraries, researchers used iRepertoire HTBI primers and Arm-PCR of CDR3 regions. MiXCR was run by TCRdb on the multiplex PCR reads, yielding one entry per CDR3 protein. The sample includes hundreds of thousands of distinct CDR3 sequences, 15% to 20% of them seen just once. These data are also associated with another study on T cells in Graves' hyperthyroidism and ophthalmopathy.

This specimen was peripheral blood mononuclear cells (PBMCs), taken at new diagnosis, from a patient treated with antithyroid drugs. These receptors all stem from a woman aged 25-40 years with Graves disease.

This clonotype was counted ten times or more. One end of the junction is discordant with germline, which a read error may explain. The chain uses TRBV18 and TRBJ2-7, with 9 bases lining up with TRBD1. Per the germline V gene, CDR1 is KGHSH and CDR2 is LQKENI. The CDR3 extends over 15 amino acids. CDR3 DNA sequence: TGCGCCAGCAGCCCGGGACAGGGTGGCTCCTACGAGCAGTACTTC. This codes for CASSPGQGGSYEQYF.

In regard to this clonotype: Given a much more abundant clone one base away, this may be a read error. The chain uses TRBV27 and TRBJ2-1; possibly TRBD1 or TRBD2 for D (5 bases each). Looked up from germline, CDR1 is MNHEY and CDR2 is SMNVEV (reference sequence). The CDR3 consists of 15 residues. Trimming stripped 7 bases from V and 7 bases from J, with 20 bases between. The CDR3 spells CASTLARGYLNEQFF. DNA of the CDR3: TGTGCCAGCACCCTCGCACGGGGCTATTTGAATGAGCAGTTCTTC.

This clonotype was seen only a few times. The J gene is TRBJ1-5, the V gene TRBV28; D possibly corresponds to TRBD1 (5 bases). Trimming stripped 3 bases from V and 0 bases from J, with 15 bases between. Germline values: CDR1 MDHEN, CDR2 SYDVKM. The CDR3 contains 17 residues. The CDR3 region is CASSLLRDRASNQPQHF. CDR3 bases: TGTGCCAGCAGTTTGCTCAGGGATCGGGCTAGCAATCAGCCCCAGCATTTT.

This clonotype was picked up a small number of times. V is TRBV6-2 or TRBV6-3 and J is TRBJ2-1; tentatively, D is TRBD1 (6 bases). CDR1 and CDR2 from the germline V gene are MNHEY and SVGEGT. CDR3 length: 15 residues. Trimming stripped 7 bases from V and 0 bases from J, with 13 bases between. The CDR3 is CASTEQGLSYNEQFF. CDR3 bases: TGTGCCAGCACCGAACAGGGTCTCTCCTACAATGAGCAGTTCTTC.

This clonotype was observed many times. This rearrangement joins TRBV5-1 to TRBJ2-1, with TRBD2 as a possible D gene (5 bases). Germline V gene lookup returns CDR1 SGHRS and CDR2 YFSETQ. The CDR3 totals 17 residues. V was trimmed by 0 bases and J by 1 base, leaving 14 bases between them. This CDR3 is CASSLAGNLGSYNEQFF. DNA for the CDR3: TGCGCCAGCAGCTTGGCCGGGAATCTAGGTTCCTACAATGAGCAGTTCTTC.

The chain's CDR3 is CAWSEGQAGTGELFF. CDR3 sequence (DNA): TGTGCCTGGAGTGAGGGACAGGCGGGCACCGGGGAGCTGTTTTTT. The gene calls are TRBV30 and TRBJ2-2; 8 bases fit TRBD1. V gave up 1 base and J gave up 4 bases; unmatched junction bases: 5. The germline gives CDR1 GTSNPN, CDR2 SVGIG (reference sequence). The length of the CDR3 is 15 residues. The entire variable domain, with the rest obtained from reference TRBV30 and TRBJ2-2, is as follows: SQTIHQWPATLVQPVGSPLSLECTVEGTSNPNLYWYRQAAGRGLQLLFYSVGIGQISSEVPQNLSASRPQDRQFILSSKKLLLSDSGFYLCAWSEGQAGTGELFFGEGSRLTVL.

This clonotype has ten or more counts. The rearrangement links TRBV2 to TRBJ1-5, with D hard to call. Between the trimmed V and J ends, which lost 6 bases and 1 base, there was a span of 13 bases. Germline values: CDR1 SNHLY, CDR2 FYNNEI. The CDR3 runs 15 residues. The CDR3: CASRADHLSNQPQHF. CDR3 in DNA: TGTGCCAGCAGGGCGGACCATCTCAGCAATCAGCCCCAGCATTTT.

This clonotype has just a few counts. This chain joins TRBV7-8 and TRBJ2-7; the D gene is possibly TRBD2 (5 bases). CDR1 SGHVS and CDR2 FQNEAQ come from the germline V gene. The CDR3 has 15 residues. Deletions cut 1 base from V and 3 bases from J, with 13 bases between. The CDR3 coding sequence is TGTGCCAGCAGCTTAGTCCGGGGAGAAAACTACGAGCAGTACTTC. Translated: CASSLVRGENYEQYF.

This clonotype has ten or more counts. V is TRBV6-2 or TRBV6-3 and J is TRBJ1-1, with D hard to call. The CDR3 is made up of 14 amino acids. V was trimmed by 5 bases and J by 0 bases, leaving 10 bases between them. Looked up from germline, CDR1 is MNHEY and CDR2 is SVGEGT. CDR3 in amino acids: CASSRTVVNTEAFF. The CDR3 DNA sequence: TGTGCCAGCAGTCGGACTGTCGTGAACACTGAAGCTTTCTTT.

V is TRBV18 and J is TRBJ1-1; no firm D call. V shed 0 bases and J shed 0 bases, with 8 bases lying between them. CDR3 length: 15 amino acids. Germline values: CDR1 KGHSH, CDR2 LQKENI. DNA for the CDR3: TGTGCCAGCTCACCACCCCCGACGGTGAACACTGAAGCTTTCTTT. As protein: CASSPPPTVNTEAFF. Complete variable domain (other parts from reference TRBV18 and TRBJ1-1): NAGVMQNPRHLVRRRGQEARLRCSPMKGHSHVYWYRQLPEEGLKFMVYLQKENIIDESGMPKERFSAEFPKEGPSILRIQQVVRGDSAAYFCASSPPPTVNTEAFFGQGTRLTVV.

In this sample, this clonotype turned up many times. The genes are TRBV2 and TRBJ1-5; TRBD1 aligns across 9 bases. The germline V gene encodes CDR1 SNHLY and CDR2 FYNNEI. This CDR3 has 14 residues. Trimming cost V 8 bases and J 4 bases; bases outside gene matches: 6. The CDR3 spells CASGGTGQNQPQHF. CDR3 nucleotide sequence: TGTGCCAGCGGGGGGACAGGGCAGAATCAGCCCCAGCATTTT.

The chain is built from TRBV20-1 and TRBJ2-7; 9 bases agree with TRBD1. Looked up from germline, CDR1 is DFQATT and CDR2 is SNEGSKA (reference sequence). With V trimmed by 2 bases and J by 2 bases, 25 bases remained unmatched. This CDR3 contains 21 residues. CDR3 residues: CSARPPGQGFFGQFGAYEQYF. In nucleotides, the CDR3 is TGCAGTGCTAGACCCCCGGGACAGGGATTCTTCGGCCAATTTGGGGCCTACGAGCAGTACTTC.

This rearrangement joins TRBV3-1 to TRBJ1-5; D not resolved. CDR1 and CDR2 (germline): LGHDT, YNNKEL (reference sequence). V shed 0 bases and J shed 7 bases, with 7 bases lying between them. The CDR3 is 13 residues long. CDR3 bases: TGTGCCAGCAGCCAAGACAATACGCAGCCCCAGCATTTT. It encodes CASSQDNTQPQHF.

This clonotype was recorded many times. The V call is TRBV12-3 or TRBV12-4, the J call TRBJ2-5, with a weak D call TRBD2 (5 bases). The CDR3 covers 13 residues. V gave up 11 bases and J gave up 9 bases, with 22 bases separating them. This CDR3 is CAGTLRGTAAQYF. The DNA of the CDR3 is TGTGCCGGCACCTTACGGGGTACCGCGGCCCAGTACTTC.

This clonotype was detected ten times or more. CDR3 coding DNA: TGTGCCAGCAGGGTCATCGGGGGGGGCACTGAAGCTTTCTTT. The encoded protein is CASRVIGGGTEAFF. The chain carries TRBV27 and TRBJ1-1; TRBD1 might be the D (5 bases). CDR3 size: 14 residues. The germline gives CDR1 MNHEY, CDR2 SMNVEV (reference sequence). V gave up 6 bases and J gave up 4 bases, with 15 bases separating them.

This clonotype was seen many times. The genes are TRBV3-1 and TRBJ1-1, with no clear D. This CDR3 spans 14 amino acids. V dropped 3 bases and J dropped 4 bases, with 12 bases sitting between them. Germline assignment: CDR1 LGHDT and CDR2 YNNKEL (reference sequence). The CDR3 sequence: CASSQGPAGTEAFF. The CDR3 coding sequence is TGTGCCAGCAGCCAGGGTCCTGCGGGCACTGAAGCTTTCTTT.

CDR3 residues: CASSFEGRLRTDTQYF. CDR3 bases: TGTGCCAGCAGTTTTGAGGGGAGGCTTCGCACAGATACGCAGTATTTT. The chain employs TRBV27 and TRBJ2-3; TRBD2 is a possible D gene (6 bases). The germline V gene encodes CDR1 MNHEY and CDR2 SMNVEV (reference sequence). V was trimmed by 3 bases and J by 1 base, leaving 14 bases between them. The CDR3 has 16 residues.

This clonotype was seen a handful of times. In DNA form, the CDR3 reads TGTGCCAGCAGTATTGCGGCCGGGGAGCTGTTTTTT. Its translation is CASSIAAGELFF. This chain uses TRBV6-1 with TRBJ2-2, with D unresolved. Germline loops: CDR1 MNHNS, CDR2 SASEGT. V was cut by 5 bases and J by 6 bases, with 7 bases left in between. The CDR3 loop spans 12 amino acids.

This clonotype was recorded once. This may be a read error, as it is one base from a much larger clone. This chain connects TRBV2 to TRBJ1-4; D is possibly TRBD1 (5 bases). V lost 8 bases and J lost 4, with 14 bases in between. This CDR3 is built from 14 residues. The germline V gene has CDR1 SNHLY and CDR2 FYNNEI. Written as DNA, the CDR3 is TGTGCCAGCGGTGGGACGGGAAGTAATGAAAAACTGTTTTTT. The encoded protein is CASGGTGSNEKLFF.

This clonotype was seen many times. J is TRBJ1-5 and V is TRBV6-1, with no clear D. Per germline, CDR1 MNHNS and CDR2 SASEGT. The CDR3 runs 13 residues. Trimming took 1 base from V and 7 from J, leaving 8 bases between them. Here the CDR3 reads CASSEELRQPQHF. The CDR3 region has the DNA TGTGCCAGCAGTGAAGAGTTGAGACAGCCCCAGCATTTT.

The J gene is TRBJ2-1, the V gene TRBV9; 7 nucleotides agree with TRBD1. The germline V gene has CDR1 SGDLS and CDR2 YYNGEE. The CDR3 totals 14 residues. The trim removed 5 bases at V and 12 bases at J, leaving 14 bases unmatched. The CDR3 coding sequence is TGTGCCAGCAGTACCGGGACAGTAATTTTCCCGCAGTTCTTC. As protein: CASSTGTVIFPQFF.

This clonotype was observed many times. The CDR3 region is CASSQGVAGGVDTQYF. The CDR3 DNA reads as TGTGCCAGCAGCCAAGGAGTAGCGGGAGGGGTCGATACGCAGTATTTT. The J gene is TRBJ2-3, the V gene TRBV7-9; TRBD2 agrees at 11 bases. The CDR3 is 16 amino acids. Losses at the gene ends were 5 bases for V and 6 bases for J; bases not matched to a gene: 10. Per germline, CDR1 SEHNR and CDR2 FQNEAQ (reference sequence).

In this sample, this clonotype turned up many times. V and J are TRBV5-1 and TRBJ2-1; 13 nucleotides line up with TRBD2. Germline lookup yields CDR1 SGHRS and CDR2 YFSETQ. The CDR3 is 15 amino acids. Germline trimming cut 4 bases from V and 4 bases from J; bases unmatched to any gene: 2. CDR3 residues: CASSQTSGGYNEQFF. For the CDR3, the DNA is TGCGCCAGCAGCCAGACTAGCGGGGGGTACAATGAGCAGTTCTTC.

This clonotype was seen a handful of times. The chain has TRBV4-1 and TRBJ2-7; 7 nucleotides line up with TRBD2. Germline assignment: CDR1 MGHRA and CDR2 YSYEKL. Trimming took 5 bases from V and 5 from J; bases not matched to a gene: 6. CDR3 length equals 13 residues. CDR3 residues: CASSWGEGNEQYF. Here the CDR3 DNA reads TGCGCCAGCAGCTGGGGGGAGGGCAACGAGCAGTACTTC.

This clonotype was picked up a small number of times. The rearrangement joins TRBV6-1 to TRBJ1-2; D gene uncertain. From germline, CDR1 is MNHNS and CDR2 SASEGT. V lost 6 bases, J lost 6 bases, and 8 bases lay in between. The CDR3 totals 11 residues. CDR3 protein: CASRGANGYTF. The CDR3 DNA sequence: TGTGCCAGCAGGGGCGCCAATGGCTACACCTTC.

This clonotype was counted at least ten times. The chain couples TRBV6-1 to TRBJ1-3; D is undetermined. Trimming stripped 7 bases from V and 4 bases from J, with 11 bases between. CDR3 length: 13 amino acids. Germline values: CDR1 MNHNS, CDR2 SASEGT. The CDR3: CASKHNEGNTIYF. CDR3 sequence (DNA): TGTGCCAGCAAGCATAATGAGGGAAACACCATATATTTT.

This clonotype showed up many times. CDR3 bases: TGTGCCAGCAGCACTTCTCCCCCCGGAGCTTTCTTT. This codes for CASSTSPPGAFF. V and J are TRBV28 and TRBJ1-1; D is undetermined. V gave up 6 bases and J gave up 10 bases, with 15 bases separating them. This CDR3 spans 12 amino acids. From germline, CDR1 is MDHEN and CDR2 SYDVKM.

This clonotype was found many times. The chain joins TRBV5-1 to TRBJ1-1; D uncertain. Trimming stripped 0 bases from V and 4 bases from J, with 7 bases between. The germline V gene has CDR1 SGHRS and CDR2 YFSETQ. The CDR3 runs to 13 residues. The CDR3 here is CASSLVTGTEAFF. The CDR3 DNA follows: TGCGCCAGCAGCTTGGTGACTGGCACTGAAGCTTTCTTT.

This clonotype was counted many times. The rearrangement uses TRBV7-9 and TRBJ2-1; 11 bases align to TRBD2. Germline values: CDR1 SEHNR, CDR2 FQNEAQ (reference sequence). CDR3 length: 19 residues. Germline trimming cut 5 bases from V and 4 bases from J; bases unmatched to any gene: 16. CDR3 DNA sequence: TGTGCCAGCAGCCCCTGGGGTAGCGGGAGGGCCCGTCGTTACAATGAGCAGTTCTTC. It encodes CASSPWGSGRARRYNEQFF.